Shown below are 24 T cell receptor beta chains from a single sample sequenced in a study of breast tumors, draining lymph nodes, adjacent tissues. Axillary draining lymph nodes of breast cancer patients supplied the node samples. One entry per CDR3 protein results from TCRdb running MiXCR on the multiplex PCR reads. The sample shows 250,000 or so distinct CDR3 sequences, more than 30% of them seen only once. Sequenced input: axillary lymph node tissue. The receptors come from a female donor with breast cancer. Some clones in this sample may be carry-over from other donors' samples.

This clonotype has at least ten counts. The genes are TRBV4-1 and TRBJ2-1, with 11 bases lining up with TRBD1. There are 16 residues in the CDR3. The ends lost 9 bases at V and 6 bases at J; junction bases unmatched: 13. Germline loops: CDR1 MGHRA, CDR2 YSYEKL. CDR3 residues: CASHDSPGQGGNEQFF. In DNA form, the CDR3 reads TGCGCCAGTCATGATTCTCCGGGACAGGGGGGCAATGAGCAGTTCTTC.

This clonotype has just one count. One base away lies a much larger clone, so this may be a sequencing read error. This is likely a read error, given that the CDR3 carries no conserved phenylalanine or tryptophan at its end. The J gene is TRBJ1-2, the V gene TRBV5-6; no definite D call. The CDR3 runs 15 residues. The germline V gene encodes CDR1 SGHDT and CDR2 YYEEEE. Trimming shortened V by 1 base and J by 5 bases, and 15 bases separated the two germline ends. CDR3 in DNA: TGTGCCAGCAGCTTGTGGTCCGGGGATCTTTATGGCTACACCCTC. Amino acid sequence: CASSLWSGDLYGYTL.

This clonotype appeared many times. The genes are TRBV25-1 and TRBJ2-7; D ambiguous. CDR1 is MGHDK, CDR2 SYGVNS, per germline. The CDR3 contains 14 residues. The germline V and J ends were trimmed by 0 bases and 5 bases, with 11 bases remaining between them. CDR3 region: CASSEYAGAHEQYF. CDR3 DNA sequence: TGTGCCAGCAGTGAATACGCAGGCGCCCACGAGCAGTACTTC.

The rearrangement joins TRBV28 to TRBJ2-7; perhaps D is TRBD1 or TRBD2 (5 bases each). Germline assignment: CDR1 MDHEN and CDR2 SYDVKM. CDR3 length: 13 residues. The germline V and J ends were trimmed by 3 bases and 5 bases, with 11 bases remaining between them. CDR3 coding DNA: TGTGCCAGCAGTTTCGACGGGGCGAACGAGCAGTACTTC. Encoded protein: CASSFDGANEQYF.

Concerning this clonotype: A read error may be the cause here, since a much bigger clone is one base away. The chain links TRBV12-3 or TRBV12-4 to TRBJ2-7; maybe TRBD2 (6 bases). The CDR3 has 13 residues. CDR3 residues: CASGLAPREEQYF. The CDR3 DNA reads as TGTGCTAGTGGTTTGGCCCCCCGGGAGGAGCAGTACTTC.

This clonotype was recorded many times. CDR3 region: CASSLLFRGDYGYTF. As DNA, the CDR3 is TGTGCCAGCAGCTTACTCTTCAGGGGCGACTATGGCTACACCTTC. The chain has TRBV7-2 and TRBJ1-2; D is perhaps TRBD1 (6 bases). Germline values: CDR1 SGHTA, CDR2 FQGNSA. The CDR3 extends over 15 amino acids. The ends were cut back, 2 bases at V and 3 bases at J, with 13 bases in the middle.

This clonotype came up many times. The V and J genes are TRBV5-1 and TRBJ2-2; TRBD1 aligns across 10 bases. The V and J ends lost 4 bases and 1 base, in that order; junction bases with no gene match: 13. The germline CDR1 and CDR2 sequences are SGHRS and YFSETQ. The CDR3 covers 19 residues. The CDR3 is CASSRYGTGTGENTGELFF. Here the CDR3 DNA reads TGCGCCAGCAGCCGCTATGGAACCGGGACAGGGGAGAACACCGGGGAGCTGTTTTTT.

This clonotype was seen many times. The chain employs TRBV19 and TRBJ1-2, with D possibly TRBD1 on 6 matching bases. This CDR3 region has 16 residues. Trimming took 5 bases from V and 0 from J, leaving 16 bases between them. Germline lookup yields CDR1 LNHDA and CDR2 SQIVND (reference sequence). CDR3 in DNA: TGTGCCAGTAGTGGGGGGGGGACACGAGCTAACTATGGCTACACCTTC. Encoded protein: CASSGGGTRANYGYTF.

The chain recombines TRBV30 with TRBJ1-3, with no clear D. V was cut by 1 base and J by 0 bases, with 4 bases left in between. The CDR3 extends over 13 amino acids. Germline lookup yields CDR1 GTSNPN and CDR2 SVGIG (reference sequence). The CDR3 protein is CAWSGSSGNTIYF. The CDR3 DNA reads TGTGCCTGGAGTGGCAGCTCTGGAAACACCATATATTTT. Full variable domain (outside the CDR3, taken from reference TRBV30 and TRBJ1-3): SQTIHQWPATLVQPVGSPLSLECTVEGTSNPNLYWYRQAAGRGLQLLFYSVGIGQISSEVPQNLSASRPQDRQFILSSKKLLLSDSGFYLCAWSGSSGNTIYFGEGSWLTVV.

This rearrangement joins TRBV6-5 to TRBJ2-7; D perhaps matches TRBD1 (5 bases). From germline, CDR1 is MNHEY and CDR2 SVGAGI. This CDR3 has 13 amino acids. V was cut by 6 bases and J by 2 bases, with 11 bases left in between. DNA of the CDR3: TGTGCCAGCAGCCCAGGGTCCCCCTACGAGCAGTACTTC. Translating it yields CASSPGSPYEQYF.

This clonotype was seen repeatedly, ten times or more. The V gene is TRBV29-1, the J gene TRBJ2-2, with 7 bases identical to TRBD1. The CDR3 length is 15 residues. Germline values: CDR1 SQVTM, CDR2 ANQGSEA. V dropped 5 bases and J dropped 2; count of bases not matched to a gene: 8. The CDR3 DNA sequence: TGCAGCGTTTTGGACGGGACAGCTAACACCGGGGAGCTGTTTTTT. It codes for CSVLDGTANTGELFF.

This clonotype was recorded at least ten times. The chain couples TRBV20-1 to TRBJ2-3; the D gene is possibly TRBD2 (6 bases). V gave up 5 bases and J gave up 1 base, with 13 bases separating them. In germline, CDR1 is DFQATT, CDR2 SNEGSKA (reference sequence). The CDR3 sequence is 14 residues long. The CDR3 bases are TGCAGTGCTCTGCTTCCGGGAGGCACAGATACGCAGTATTTT. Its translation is CSALLPGGTDTQYF.

The CDR3 here is CAISALAGEGRTQYF. As DNA, the CDR3 is TGTGCCATCAGTGCACTAGCGGGAGAAGGGCGGACCCAGTACTTC. The chain couples TRBV10-3 to TRBJ2-5; TRBD2 matches at 11 bases. V lost 4 bases, J lost 7 bases, and 8 bases stayed unmatched. CDR1 is ENHRY and CDR2 is SYGVKD in the germline V gene. The CDR3 consists of 15 residues.

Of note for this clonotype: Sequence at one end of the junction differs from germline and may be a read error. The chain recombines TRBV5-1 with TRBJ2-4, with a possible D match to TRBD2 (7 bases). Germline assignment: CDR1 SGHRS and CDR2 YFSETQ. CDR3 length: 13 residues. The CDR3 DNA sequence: TGTGCCAGCAGCCGGGGGGACACAAACATTCAGTACTTC. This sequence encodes CASSRGDTNIQYF.

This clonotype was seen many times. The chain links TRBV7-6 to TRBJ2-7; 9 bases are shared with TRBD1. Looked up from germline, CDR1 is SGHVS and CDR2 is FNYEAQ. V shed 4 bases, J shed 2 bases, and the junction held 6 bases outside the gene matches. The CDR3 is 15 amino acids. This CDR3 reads CASSSGTGSPYEQYF. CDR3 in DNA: TGTGCCAGCAGCTCCGGGACAGGGAGTCCCTACGAGCAGTACTTC.

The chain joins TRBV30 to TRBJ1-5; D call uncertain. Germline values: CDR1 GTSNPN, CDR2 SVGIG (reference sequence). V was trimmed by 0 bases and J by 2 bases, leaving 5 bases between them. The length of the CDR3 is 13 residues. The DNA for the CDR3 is TGTGCCTGGAGTGTAAACGGCAATCAGCCCCAGCATTTT. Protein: CAWSVNGNQPQHF.

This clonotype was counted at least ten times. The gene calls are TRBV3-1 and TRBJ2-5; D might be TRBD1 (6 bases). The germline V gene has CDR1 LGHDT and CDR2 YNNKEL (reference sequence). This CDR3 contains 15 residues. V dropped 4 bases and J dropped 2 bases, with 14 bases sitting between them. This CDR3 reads CASSPGTRGQETQYF. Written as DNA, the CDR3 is TGTGCCAGCAGCCCCGGGACACGCGGTCAAGAGACCCAGTACTTC.

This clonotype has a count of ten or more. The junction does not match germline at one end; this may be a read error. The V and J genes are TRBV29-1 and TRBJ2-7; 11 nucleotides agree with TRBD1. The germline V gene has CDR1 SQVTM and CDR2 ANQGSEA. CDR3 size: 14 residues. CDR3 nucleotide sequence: TGCAGCGTGGCCAGGACAGGGGGCTCCCACGAGCAGTACTTC. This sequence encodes CSVARTGGSHEQYF.

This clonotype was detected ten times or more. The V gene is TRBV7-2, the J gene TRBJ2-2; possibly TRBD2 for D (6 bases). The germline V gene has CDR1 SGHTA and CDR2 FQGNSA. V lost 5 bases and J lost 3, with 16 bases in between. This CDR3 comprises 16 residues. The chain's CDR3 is CASSPRWGGDTGELFF. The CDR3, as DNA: TGTGCCAGCAGCCCAAGGTGGGGCGGGGACACCGGGGAGCTGTTTTTT. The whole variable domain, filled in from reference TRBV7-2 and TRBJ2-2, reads GAGVSQSPSNKVTEKGKDVELRCDPISGHTALYWYRQSLGQGLEFLIYFQGNSAPDKSGLPSDRFSAERTGGSVSTLTIQRTQQEDSAVYLCASSPRWGGDTGELFFGEGSRLTVL.

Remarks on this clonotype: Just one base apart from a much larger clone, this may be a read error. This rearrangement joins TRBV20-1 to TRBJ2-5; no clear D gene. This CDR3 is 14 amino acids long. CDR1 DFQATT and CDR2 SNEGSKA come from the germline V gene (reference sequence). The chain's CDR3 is CSAEKTEFQATQYF. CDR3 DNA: TGCAGTGCCGAAAAAACAGAATTCCAAGCGACCCAGTACTTC.

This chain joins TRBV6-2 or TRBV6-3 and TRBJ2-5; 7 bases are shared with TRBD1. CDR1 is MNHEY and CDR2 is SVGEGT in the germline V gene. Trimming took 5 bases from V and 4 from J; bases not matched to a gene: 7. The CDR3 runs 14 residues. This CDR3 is CASSPGQKGETQYF. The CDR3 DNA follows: TGTGCCAGCAGTCCGGGACAGAAGGGAGAGACCCAGTACTTC.

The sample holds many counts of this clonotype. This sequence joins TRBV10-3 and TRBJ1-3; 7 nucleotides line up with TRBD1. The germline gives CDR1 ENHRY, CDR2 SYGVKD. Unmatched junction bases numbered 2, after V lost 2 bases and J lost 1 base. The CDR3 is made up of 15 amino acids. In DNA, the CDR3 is TGTGCCATCAGTGAGCCGACAGGGTCTGGAAACACCATATATTTT. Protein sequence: CAISEPTGSGNTIYF.

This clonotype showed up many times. The CDR3 here is CASKQREAPGPYEQYF. In DNA, the CDR3 is TGTGCCAGCAAGCAGCGGGAGGCCCCAGGACCCTACGAGCAGTACTTC. The rearrangement uses TRBV27 and TRBJ2-7; 9 bases are a match to TRBD2. The CDR3 is made up of 16 amino acids. Germline V gene data show CDR1 as MNHEY and CDR2 as SMNVEV (reference sequence). Trimming took 7 bases from V and 2 from J; bases not matched to a gene: 12.

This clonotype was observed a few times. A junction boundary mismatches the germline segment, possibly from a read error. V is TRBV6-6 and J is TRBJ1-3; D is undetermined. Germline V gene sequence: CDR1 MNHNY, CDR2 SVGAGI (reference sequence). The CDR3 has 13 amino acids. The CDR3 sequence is CACSSLSGNTIYF. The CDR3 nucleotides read TGTGCCTGCAGTTCCCTCTCTGGAAACACCATATATTTT.